The 23 T cell receptor beta chains listed next were all sequenced from one sample in a study of T cells after yellow fever vaccination. Each CDR3 protein gets one entry after TCRdb re-called the 5' RACE reads with MiXCR. The sample holds over 150,000 distinct CDR3 sequences; around 7% are singletons and the top ten take over 2%. The material sequenced was CD4+ T cells sorted from PBMCs, taken 5 to 6 days after the first yellow fever vaccination. These receptor sequences come from a man younger than 35 who received the YFV17D yellow fever vaccine.

This clonotype was picked up a small number of times. The rearrangement uses TRBV7-8 and TRBJ2-3, with 9 bases that match TRBD2. CDR3 length: 16 amino acids. J gave up 5 bases and V 4 bases, and 10 bases lay outside the gene matches. Germline V gene sequence: CDR1 SGHVS, CDR2 FQNEAQ. The CDR3 DNA follows: TGTGCCAGCAGCTCCCGACGGCGGGGGGGCCAAGATACGCAGTATTTT. This gives the protein CASSSRRRGGQDTQYF.

The rearrangement joins TRBV5-4 to TRBJ1-4; maybe TRBD1 (6 bases). The germline gives CDR1 SGHNT, CDR2 YYREEE (reference sequence). V was trimmed by 1 base and J by 4 bases, leaving 11 bases between them. This CDR3 has 15 amino acids. For the CDR3, the DNA is TGTGCCAGCAGCTTGAAAAGGGGGATTAATGAAAAACTGTTTTTT. Its protein product is CASSLKRGINEKLFF.

This clonotype was seen a few times. This sequence joins TRBV7-2 and TRBJ1-2; no clear D gene. The CDR3 totals 14 residues. Germline V lookup: CDR1 SGHTA, CDR2 FQGNSA. V was shortened by 1 base and J by 4 bases, with 10 bases between the two germline ends. For the CDR3, the DNA is TGTGCCAGCAGCTTAGGCCGGGAACCCTATGGCTACACCTTC. Its translation is CASSLGREPYGYTF.

This clonotype was counted many times. The gene calls are TRBV5-1 and TRBJ1-1, with a weak D call TRBD1 (5 bases). V shed 0 bases and J shed 5 bases, with 11 bases lying between them. Germline CDR1 SGHRS, CDR2 YFSETQ. The CDR3 is made up of 14 amino acids. CDR3 amino acids: CASSLAGRATEAFF. CDR3 bases: TGCGCCAGCAGCTTGGCCGGCAGGGCTACTGAAGCTTTCTTT.

This clonotype came up many times. This sequence joins TRBV12-3 or TRBV12-4 and TRBJ1-1, with D perhaps matching TRBD1 (5 bases). V shed 6 bases and J shed 1 base, with 12 bases lying between them. The CDR3 is 14 amino acids. The CDR3 region is CASRGRDGNTEAFF. In DNA, the CDR3 is TGTGCCAGCAGAGGCCGGGACGGGAACACTGAAGCTTTCTTT.

The gene calls are TRBV7-8 and TRBJ2-2, with TRBD2 matching 16 bases. This CDR3 has 19 amino acids. The V segment lost 5 bases and the J segment 5 bases; nucleotides outside the gene matches: 11. Germline V gene sequence: CDR1 SGHVS, CDR2 FQNEAQ. The CDR3 region has the DNA TGTGCCAGCAGCGCACAGGGACTAGCGGGGGGGCTGGGGACCGGGGAGCTGTTTTTT. This translates into CASSAQGLAGGLGTGELFF.

This clonotype was counted between two and nine times. The chain carries TRBV4-1 and TRBJ1-6; D unresolved. Germline V CDR1 and CDR2: MGHRA, YSYEKL. Between the trimmed V and J ends, which lost 1 base and 7 bases, there was a span of 14 bases. This CDR3 is 16 amino acids long. CDR3 in amino acids: CASSQVPRGRNSPLHF. DNA for the CDR3: TGCGCCAGCAGCCAAGTTCCGAGAGGGCGAAATTCACCCCTCCACTTT.

There are many counts of this clonotype. The gene calls are TRBV10-3 and TRBJ1-6; D is uncertain. The germline CDR1 and CDR2 sequences are ENHRY and SYGVKD. The CDR3 runs 15 residues. Trimming left V 4 bases short and J 7 bases short, with 14 bases between. The CDR3 here is CAISAGMAENSPLHF. CDR3 DNA sequence: TGTGCCATCAGTGCTGGGATGGCGGAGAATTCACCCCTCCACTTT.

V gene TRBV7-2 combines with J gene TRBJ2-6, with D possibly matching TRBD1 (5 bases). CDR1 and CDR2 from the germline V gene are SGHTA and FQGNSA. Trimming took off 5 bases at V and 0 bases at J, with 11 bases between the two ends. This CDR3 is 16 amino acids long. The CDR3 nucleotides read TGTGCCAGCAGCCAGGGCCATTACTCTGGGGCCAACGTCCTGACTTTC. Translating gives CASSQGHYSGANVLTF.

This clonotype was seen many times. The gene calls are TRBV3-1 and TRBJ1-4, with D possibly TRBD1 on 5 matching bases. Germline V gene sequence: CDR1 LGHDT, CDR2 YNNKEL (reference sequence). V dropped 3 bases and J dropped 0 bases, with 14 bases sitting between them. The CDR3 is made up of 17 amino acids. The DNA of the CDR3 is TGTGCCAGCAGCCAGGGTGGGGCGACATCAACTAATGAAAAACTGTTTTTT. Translating it yields CASSQGGATSTNEKLFF.

This clonotype was seen many times. The chain is built from TRBV12-3 or TRBV12-4 and TRBJ1-1, with 9 nucleotides matching TRBD1. This CDR3 has 15 amino acids. The ends lost 5 bases at V and 11 bases at J; junction bases unmatched: 15. The CDR3 DNA is TGTGCCAGCAGTCCCACGACAGGGGGTCTGGGGTATGCTTTCTTT. Translated: CASSPTTGGLGYAFF.

This clonotype was seen many times. V gene TRBV28 combines with J gene TRBJ1-3; D gene ambiguous. V lost 3 bases, J lost 2 bases, and 5 bases lay in between. The CDR3 contains 13 residues. Germline lookup yields CDR1 MDHEN and CDR2 SYDVKM. This CDR3 is CASSFNAGNTIYF. CDR3 coding DNA: TGTGCCAGCAGTTTTAACGCTGGAAACACCATATATTTT.

This clonotype came up many times. The CDR3 sequence: CSASPGEKLFF. The CDR3 coding sequence is TGCAGTGCCAGCCCAGGTGAAAAACTGTTTTTT. This rearrangement joins TRBV20-1 to TRBJ1-4; D remains unclear. CDR1 is DFQATT, CDR2 SNEGSKA, per germline (reference sequence). The ends were cut back, 6 bases at V and 7 bases at J, with 9 bases in the middle. This CDR3 is built from 11 residues.

This sequence joins TRBV19 and TRBJ2-2; 9 nucleotides line up with TRBD1. The junction had 9 bases not matched to a gene; V was cut back by 8 bases and J by 5 bases. The CDR3 sequence is 15 residues long. The germline V gene has CDR1 LNHDA and CDR2 SQIVND (reference sequence). The CDR3 is CASQKVGQGTGELFF. DNA for the CDR3: TGTGCCAGTCAAAAGGTGGGACAGGGAACCGGGGAGCTGTTTTTT.

This clonotype was seen more than once but under ten times. The chain recombines TRBV7-8 with TRBJ2-7, with a tentative D call TRBD1 (6 bases). Per the germline V gene, CDR1 is SGHVS and CDR2 is FQNEAQ. The CDR3 is 14 amino acids. V was pared by 5 bases and J by 7 bases, with 18 bases between. CDR3 region: CASSRGETGIEQYF. CDR3 nucleotide sequence: TGTGCCAGCAGCAGAGGTGAAACAGGGATTGAGCAGTACTTC.

This clonotype came up many times. V gene TRBV29-1 combines with J gene TRBJ2-4, with D perhaps TRBD2 (6 bases). CDR3 size: 12 residues. V was trimmed by 6 bases and J by 6 bases, leaving 12 bases between them. Germline assignment: CDR1 SQVTM and CDR2 ANQGSEA. The CDR3 coding sequence is TGCAGCGTCTGGATGGGGGGAAACATTCAGTACTTC. Its protein is CSVWMGGNIQYF.

In this sample, this clonotype turned up many times. The chain recombines TRBV5-1 with TRBJ2-5, with 10 bases fitting TRBD2. The CDR3 runs 17 residues. The trim removed 3 bases at V and 5 bases at J, leaving 13 bases unmatched. Germline loops: CDR1 SGHRS, CDR2 YFSETQ. Written as DNA, the CDR3 is TGCGCCAGCAGCTCCGGACTAGCGGCCCCTGGGGGGGAGACCCAGTACTTC. Amino acid sequence: CASSSGLAAPGGETQYF.

Many counts were recorded for this clonotype. As DNA, the CDR3 is TGCAGTGCACAGCGGGGGGTCTACAATGAGCAGTTCTTC. Amino acids: CSAQRGVYNEQFF. The rearrangement uses TRBV20-1 and TRBJ2-1, with 9 bases aligning to TRBD2. This CDR3 is built from 13 residues. Trimming took 6 bases from V and 3 from J; bases not matched to a gene: 3. CDR1 is DFQATT, CDR2 SNEGSKA, per germline (reference sequence).

As DNA, the CDR3 is TGTGCCAGCAGCCCGGACGCACTACAGCAGGGCTACACCTTC. This sequence encodes CASSPDALQQGYTF. The chain employs TRBV3-1 and TRBJ1-2, with D uncertain. This CDR3 spans 14 amino acids. V was shortened by 4 bases and J by 8 bases, with 17 bases between the two germline ends. In germline, CDR1 is LGHDT, CDR2 YNNKEL (reference sequence).

This clonotype was counted many times. V usage is TRBV5-1 and J usage is TRBJ2-2; 7 bases align to TRBD1. This CDR3 is built from 16 residues. Germline V gene data show CDR1 as SGHRS and CDR2 as YFSETQ. V was pared by 4 bases and J by 3 bases, with 9 bases of the junction left unmatched. The CDR3 coding sequence is TGCGCCAGCAGCCGTACACAGGGGAGTCACACCGGGGAGCTGTTTTTT. It is translated as CASSRTQGSHTGELFF.

Concerning this clonotype: A read error is possible here, since a much larger clone lies one base away. The chain links TRBV20-1 to TRBJ2-7, with no clear D. V was pared by 5 bases and J by 0 bases, with 14 bases between. This CDR3 comprises 14 residues. From germline, CDR1 is DFQATT and CDR2 SNEGSKA (reference sequence). The DNA for the CDR3 is TGCAGTGCTCCCTATCGGTGGGGCTCCTACGAGCAGTACTTC. Translation: CSAPYRWGSYEQYF.

This clonotype was counted between two and nine times. V and J are TRBV20-1 and TRBJ2-3; D call uncertain. This CDR3 region has 13 residues. The ends were cut back, 6 bases at V and 5 bases at J, with 15 bases in the middle. Germline V gene sequence: CDR1 DFQATT, CDR2 SNEGSKA (reference sequence). CDR3 sequence: CSASVGGEDTQYF. The CDR3 DNA sequence: TGCAGTGCCAGCGTGGGTGGGGAAGATACGCAGTATTTT.

This clonotype was observed at least ten times. The chain uses TRBV7-9 and TRBJ2-3; 7 bases line up with TRBD2. After removal of 5 bases from V and 6 bases from J, the junction contained 8 bases not matched to a gene. Germline CDR1 reads SEHNR; CDR2 reads FQNEAQ (reference sequence). The CDR3 is 14 residues long. This CDR3 is CASSPPAGADTQYF. The CDR3 nucleotides are TGTGCCAGCAGCCCTCCCGCGGGAGCGGATACGCAGTATTTT.